Given below is one T cell receptor (beta chain) in context. Both 60 Vbeta primers and 13 Jbeta primers went into the PCR. Repertoires were generated with immunoSEQ multiplex PCR, while TCRdb's copy carries only in-frame clones and drops some. The listing contains around 210,000 clones. This record belongs to a study of cytomegalovirus exposure and HLA in healthy donors. Looked up from germline, CDR1 is SGHRS and CDR2 is YFSETQ. Trimming pared 0 bases from V and 5 bases from J, leaving 9 bases between. The CDR3 runs 14 residues. The rearrangement links TRBV5-1 to TRBJ2-4, with D possibly TRBD1 on 5 matching bases. The TCR comes from a woman aged 30 to 39 in good health and CMV-seropositive. The specimen sequenced was PBMCs. CDR3 loop: CASSLGGWENIQYF. CDR3 coding DNA: TGCGCCAGCAGCTTGGGGGGCTGGGAAAACATTCAGTACTTC.